The rows below give T cell receptor beta chains drawn from one sample of a study of T cell repertoires in cytomegalovirus infection. TCRdb fed the reads into MiXCR, producing one record per CDR3 protein. The profile shows about 180,000 distinct CDR3 sequences, about an eighth of them singletons. Sequencing input: PBMCs. These receptors came from a human donor in good health (CMV status not recorded). Some clones in this sample may be carry-over from other donors' samples. The CDR3 runs from the conserved cysteine through the conserved F or W. Fields, in order: V gene, clone size, J gene, CDR3 protein. A row's size may be missing; if present it is once, few, many or a size class.

v_gene: TRBV3-1
abundance: -
j_gene: TRBJ2-7
CDR3aa: CASSLRLADVYEQYF

v_gene: TRBV28
abundance: many
j_gene: TRBJ1-3
CDR3aa: CASSLDIQGRNTIYF

v_gene: TRBV2
abundance: -
j_gene: TRBJ2-3
CDR3aa: CASSDDGSGPHRDTQYF

v_gene: TRBV6-1
abundance: many
j_gene: TRBJ1-5
CDR3aa: CASSRRVQGLGQPQHF

v_gene: TRBV6-2/TRBV6-3
abundance: few
j_gene: TRBJ2-1
CDR3aa: CASSYEGTRVFPNEQFF

v_gene: TRBV29-1
abundance: few
j_gene: TRBJ2-2
CDR3aa: CSVYPGQGFGGELFF

v_gene: TRBV7-1
abundance: -
j_gene: TRBJ2-7
CDR3aa: CASSSRSGRPYEQYF

v_gene: TRBV6-6
abundance: many
j_gene: TRBJ1-1
CDR3aa: CASSYPRQSPNTEAFF

v_gene: TRBV28
abundance: -
j_gene: TRBJ2-7
CDR3aa: CASSSIGQVEQYF

v_gene: TRBV7-9
abundance: many
j_gene: TRBJ2-5
CDR3aa: CASSLVSGIETQYF

v_gene: TRBV5-1
abundance: once
j_gene: TRBJ2-1
CDR3aa: CASSLALGIGQFF

v_gene: TRBV7-8
abundance: many
j_gene: TRBJ2-1
CDR3aa: CASSLEGSSAGNEQFF

v_gene: TRBV7-2
abundance: many
j_gene: TRBJ2-7
CDR3aa: CASSSFLLEQYF

v_gene: TRBV4-1
abundance: -
j_gene: TRBJ2-7
CDR3aa: CASSGRSDRGLYEQYF

v_gene: TRBV5-5
abundance: many
j_gene: TRBJ2-6
CDR3aa: CASSWDSGANVLTF

v_gene: TRBV28
abundance: few
j_gene: TRBJ1-2
CDR3aa: CASSLAQRRIFGYTF

v_gene: TRBV7-3
abundance: many
j_gene: TRBJ2-1
CDR3aa: CASSPSGRNEQFF

v_gene: TRBV6-2/TRBV6-3
abundance: few
j_gene: TRBJ2-1
CDR3aa: CASSYSLSSWGQPTDEQFF

v_gene: TRBV7-2
abundance: many
j_gene: TRBJ1-4
CDR3aa: CASSLAIMGKLFF

v_gene: TRBV7-6
abundance: -
j_gene: TRBJ1-5
CDR3aa: CASSSLAGSNQPQHF

v_gene: TRBV7-2
abundance: many
j_gene: TRBJ2-7
CDR3aa: CASSPYRGYEQYF

v_gene: TRBV19
abundance: -
j_gene: TRBJ2-5
CDR3aa: CASSVGLAGAPGETQYF

v_gene: TRBV6-5
abundance: -
j_gene: TRBJ1-2
CDR3aa: CASSTRLTGINYGYTF

v_gene: TRBV7-2
abundance: many
j_gene: TRBJ2-1
CDR3aa: CASSLRGRSSYNEQFF

v_gene: TRBV12-3/TRBV12-4
abundance: many
j_gene: TRBJ2-2
CDR3aa: CASRFIGELFF

v_gene: TRBV29-1
abundance: many
j_gene: TRBJ1-1
CDR3aa: CSVDRAIGTEAFF

v_gene: TRBV5-1
abundance: -
j_gene: TRBJ1-1
CDR3aa: CASSWVQAANTEAFF

v_gene: TRBV3-1
abundance: -
j_gene: TRBJ2-5
CDR3aa: CASSQQAETQYF

v_gene: TRBV7-9
abundance: many
j_gene: TRBJ1-1
CDR3aa: CASSLSLGDEAFF

v_gene: TRBV5-5
abundance: -
j_gene: TRBJ1-5
CDR3aa: CASSLVGTGDQPQHF

v_gene: TRBV6-2/TRBV6-3
abundance: -
j_gene: TRBJ1-4
CDR3aa: CAARRDGQRNEKLFF

v_gene: TRBV7-2
abundance: many
j_gene: TRBJ1-1
CDR3aa: CASSSPWTEAFF

v_gene: TRBV7-8
abundance: many
j_gene: TRBJ2-4
CDR3aa: CASSLDAESAKSIQYF

v_gene: TRBV5-6
abundance: many
j_gene: TRBJ2-5
CDR3aa: CASNTGSGLETQYF

v_gene: TRBV29-1
abundance: few
j_gene: TRBJ2-7
CDR3aa: CSVAGTEGSYEQYF

v_gene: TRBV7-2
abundance: many
j_gene: TRBJ1-1
CDR3aa: CASSRDSLYTEAFF

v_gene: TRBV2
abundance: many
j_gene: TRBJ2-1
CDR3aa: CASTKLGGSYNEQFF

v_gene: TRBV7-9
abundance: many
j_gene: TRBJ1-2
CDR3aa: CASSLSWQAKDYTF

v_gene: TRBV3-1
abundance: -
j_gene: TRBJ1-2
CDR3aa: CASSPGRGDARFYGYTF

v_gene: TRBV10-3
abundance: few
j_gene: TRBJ1-1
CDR3aa: CAISEDRTLNTEAFF

v_gene: TRBV29-1
abundance: -
j_gene: TRBJ2-6
CDR3aa: CSVGQANSGANVLTF

v_gene: TRBV7-2
abundance: -
j_gene: TRBJ2-5
CDR3aa: CASSRSKTQRSETQYF

v_gene: TRBV28
abundance: many
j_gene: TRBJ1-1
CDR3aa: CASSLARGSEAFF

v_gene: TRBV20-1
abundance: many
j_gene: TRBJ2-3
CDR3aa: CSAIPPWGTRSPTPDTQYF

v_gene: TRBV29-1
abundance: few
j_gene: TRBJ2-6
CDR3aa: CSVVGTGVSGANVLTF

v_gene: TRBV2
abundance: many
j_gene: TRBJ2-1
CDR3aa: CASSVTGTHNEQFF

v_gene: TRBV28
abundance: few
j_gene: TRBJ2-3
CDR3aa: CASRNQSPITSTDTQYF